The clone carrying this TCR beta chain has only one observation. V shed 5 bases and J 4 bases; nucleotides not matched to a gene: 12. The CDR3 loop spans 17 amino acids. Germline V gene data show CDR1 as MNHEY and CDR2 as SMNVEV (reference sequence). The sample is drawn from a study of Tregs in tolerant kidney transplant recipients. Unstimulated regulatory T cells (CD4+CD25+CD127-), CD4+CD25- non-regulatory cells, CD4 and CD8 cells were FACS-sorted from thawed PBMCs. Produced via immunoSEQ multiplex PCR; TCRdb's table is partial and in-frame only. The sample lists under 100,000 clones, around nine tenths occurring once.

The TCR was taken from a human donor in good health. The sample taken for sequencing was CD8+ T cells from blood. The chain uses TRBV27 and TRBJ2-3; 10 bases match TRBD2. Written as DNA, the CDR3 is TGTGCCAGCAGTATCCACCCTAGCGGGAGAGGAGCAGATACGCAGTATTTT. It is translated as CASSIHPSGRGADTQYF.